Given below is one T cell receptor (beta chain) in context. Trimming took off 5 bases at V and 7 bases at J, with 11 bases between the two ends. The CDR3 loop spans 11 amino acids. Per germline, CDR1 SQVTM and CDR2 ANQGSEA. These data originate in a study of T cell changes during pregnancy in multiple sclerosis. The data were produced by immunoSEQ multiplex PCR, yet TCRdb's version contains in-frame clones alone and is incomplete. The table shows 100,000 to 150,000 clones, with 80% to 95% occurring only once. The rearrangement uses TRBV29-1 and TRBJ1-2; TRBD1 is a possible D gene (5 bases). This clonotype was sampled from a female donor with multiple sclerosis, enrolled in a pregnancy study. The material was peripheral blood, obtained before pregnancy. The CDR3 sequence: CSVPTGGGYTF. The DNA of the CDR3 is TGCAGCGTTCCAACAGGTGGTGGCTACACCTTC.